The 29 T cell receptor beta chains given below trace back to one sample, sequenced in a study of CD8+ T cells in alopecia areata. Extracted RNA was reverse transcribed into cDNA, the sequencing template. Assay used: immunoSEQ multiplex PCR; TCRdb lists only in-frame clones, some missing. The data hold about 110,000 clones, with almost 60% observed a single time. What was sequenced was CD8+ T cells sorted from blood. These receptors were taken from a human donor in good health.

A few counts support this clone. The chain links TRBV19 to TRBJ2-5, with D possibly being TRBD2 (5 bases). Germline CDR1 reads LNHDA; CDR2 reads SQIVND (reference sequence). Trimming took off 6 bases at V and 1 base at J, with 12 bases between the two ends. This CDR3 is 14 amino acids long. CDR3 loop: CASSPRDFQETQYF. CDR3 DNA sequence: TGTGCCAGTAGCCCCCGGGATTTCCAAGAGACCCAGTACTTC.

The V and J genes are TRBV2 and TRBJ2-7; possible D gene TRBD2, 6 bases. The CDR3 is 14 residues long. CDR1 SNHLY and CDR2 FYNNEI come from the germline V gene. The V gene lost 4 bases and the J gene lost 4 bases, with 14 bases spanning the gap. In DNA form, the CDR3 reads TGTGCCAGCAGTGTAGGGCGGGGTGTATACGAGCAGTACTTC. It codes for CASSVGRGVYEQYF.

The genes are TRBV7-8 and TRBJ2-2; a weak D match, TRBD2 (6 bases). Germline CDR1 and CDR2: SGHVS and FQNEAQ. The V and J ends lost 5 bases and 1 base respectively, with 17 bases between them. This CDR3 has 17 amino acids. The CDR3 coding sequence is TGTGCCAGCAGCCCAAGCGCGGGACGGGTGAACACCGGGGAGCTGTTTTTT. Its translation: CASSPSAGRVNTGELFF.

CDR3 coding DNA: TGCAGCGTGATGAAGGACGGGCACTACGAGCAGTACTTC. Encoded protein: CSVMKDGHYEQYF. V is TRBV29-1 and J is TRBJ2-5; D unclear. TRBJ2-7 matches the DNA end more closely, so the J call is doubtful. This CDR3 comprises 13 residues. Germline CDR1 is SQVTM and CDR2 is ANQGSEA.

In nucleotides, the CDR3 is TGCGCCAGCAGCAAGACAGGGCCGGGGGACATTCAGTACTTC. This encodes CASSKTGPGDIQYF. The chain joins TRBV4-1 to TRBJ2-4, with D possibly matching TRBD1 (7 bases). V gave up 5 bases and J gave up 8 bases, with 16 bases separating them. This CDR3 has 14 amino acids. Germline V gene data show CDR1 as MGHRA and CDR2 as YSYEKL.

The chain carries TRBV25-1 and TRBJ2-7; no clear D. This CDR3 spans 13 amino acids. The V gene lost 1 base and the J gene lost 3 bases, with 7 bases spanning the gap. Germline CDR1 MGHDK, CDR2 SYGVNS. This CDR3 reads CASSEFGGYEQYF. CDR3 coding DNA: TGTGCCAGCAGTGAATTCGGCGGCTACGAGCAGTACTTC.

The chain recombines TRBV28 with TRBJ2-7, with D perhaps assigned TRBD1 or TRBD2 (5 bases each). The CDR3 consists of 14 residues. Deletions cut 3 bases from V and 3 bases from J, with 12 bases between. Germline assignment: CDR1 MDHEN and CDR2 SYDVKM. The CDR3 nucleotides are TGTGCCAGCAGTTTGGGGCCGGCGGGCTACGAGCAGTACTTC. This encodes CASSLGPAGYEQYF. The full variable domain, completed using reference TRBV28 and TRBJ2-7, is DVKVTQSSRYLVKRTGEKVFLECVQDMDHENMFWYRQDPGLGLRLIYFSYDVKMKEKGDIPEGYSVSREKKERFSLILESASTNQTSMYLCASSLGPAGYEQYFGPGTRLTVT.

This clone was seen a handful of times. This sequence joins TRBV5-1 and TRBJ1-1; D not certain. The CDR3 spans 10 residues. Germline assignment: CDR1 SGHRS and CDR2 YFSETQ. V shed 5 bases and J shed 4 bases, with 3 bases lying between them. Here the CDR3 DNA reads TGCGCCAGCAGTCTCACTGAAGCTTTCTTT. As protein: CASSLTEAFF.

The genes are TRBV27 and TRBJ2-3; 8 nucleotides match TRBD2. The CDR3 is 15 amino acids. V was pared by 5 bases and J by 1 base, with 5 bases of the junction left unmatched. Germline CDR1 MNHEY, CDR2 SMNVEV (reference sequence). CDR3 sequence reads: CASSPLAGRTDTQYF. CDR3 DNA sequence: TGTGCCAGCAGTCCATTAGCGGGGCGCACAGATACGCAGTATTTT.

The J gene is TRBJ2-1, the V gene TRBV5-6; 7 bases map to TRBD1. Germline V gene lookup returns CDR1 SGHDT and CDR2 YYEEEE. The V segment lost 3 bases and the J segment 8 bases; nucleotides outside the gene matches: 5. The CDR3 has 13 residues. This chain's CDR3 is CASSSKDRYEQFF. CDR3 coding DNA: TGTGCCAGCAGCTCTAAGGACAGGTATGAGCAGTTCTTC.

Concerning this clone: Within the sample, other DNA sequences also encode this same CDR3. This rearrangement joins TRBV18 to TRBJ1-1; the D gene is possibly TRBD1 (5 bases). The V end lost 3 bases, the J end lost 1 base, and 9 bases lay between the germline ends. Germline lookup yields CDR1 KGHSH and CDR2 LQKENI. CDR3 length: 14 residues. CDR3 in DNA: TGTGCCAGCTCACCCGGGGCCGGGAACACTGAAGCTTTCTTT. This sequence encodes CASSPGAGNTEAFF.

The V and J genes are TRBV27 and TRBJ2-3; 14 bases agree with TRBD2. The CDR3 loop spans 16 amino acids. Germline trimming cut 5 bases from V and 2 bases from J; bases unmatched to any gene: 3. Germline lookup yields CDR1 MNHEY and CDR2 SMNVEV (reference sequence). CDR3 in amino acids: CASSVTSGGDTDTQYF. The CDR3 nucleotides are TGTGCCAGCAGTGTGACTAGCGGGGGGGACACAGATACGCAGTATTTT.

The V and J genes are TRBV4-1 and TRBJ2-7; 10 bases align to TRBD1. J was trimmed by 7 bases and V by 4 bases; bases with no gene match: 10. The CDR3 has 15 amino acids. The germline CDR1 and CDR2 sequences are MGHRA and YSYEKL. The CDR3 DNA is TGCGCCAGCAGCCCCACCGGACAGGGGGTGTGGGAGCAGTACTTC. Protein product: CASSPTGQGVWEQYF.

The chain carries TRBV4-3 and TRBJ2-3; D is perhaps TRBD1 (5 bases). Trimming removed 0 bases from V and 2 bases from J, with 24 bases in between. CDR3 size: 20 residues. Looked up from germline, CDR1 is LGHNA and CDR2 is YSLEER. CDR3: CASSQDAGPFTESYTDTQYF. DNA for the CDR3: TGCGCCAGCAGCCAAGACGCAGGGCCCTTTACAGAGTCCTACACAGATACGCAGTATTTT.

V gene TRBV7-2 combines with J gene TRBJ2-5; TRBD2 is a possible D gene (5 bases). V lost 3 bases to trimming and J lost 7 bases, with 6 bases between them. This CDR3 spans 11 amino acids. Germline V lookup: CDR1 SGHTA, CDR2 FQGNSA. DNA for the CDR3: TGTGCCAGCAGCTTGGGGAGGACCCAGTACTTC. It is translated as CASSLGRTQYF.

Here the CDR3 DNA reads TGTGCCAGCAGCTTAGGGGCGGGACAAAACATTCAGTACTTC. Amino acids: CASSLGAGQNIQYF. The chain employs TRBV13 and TRBJ2-4; maybe TRBD2 (6 bases). From germline, CDR1 is PRHDT and CDR2 FYEKMQ (reference sequence). This CDR3 spans 14 amino acids. V was trimmed by 0 bases and J by 5 bases, leaving 8 bases between them.

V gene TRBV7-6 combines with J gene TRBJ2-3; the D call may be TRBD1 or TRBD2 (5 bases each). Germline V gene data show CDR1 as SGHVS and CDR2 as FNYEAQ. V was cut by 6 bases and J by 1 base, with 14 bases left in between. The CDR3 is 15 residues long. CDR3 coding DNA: TGTGCCAGCAGTCCCGGGACCGGAGGCACAGATACGCAGTATTTT. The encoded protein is CASSPGTGGTDTQYF.

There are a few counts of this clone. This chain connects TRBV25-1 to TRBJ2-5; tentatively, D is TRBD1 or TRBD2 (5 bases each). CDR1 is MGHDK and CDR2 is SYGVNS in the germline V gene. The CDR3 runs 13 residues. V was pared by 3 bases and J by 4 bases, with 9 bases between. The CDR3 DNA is TGTGCCAGCAGTGAGGGGGTGCGAGAGACCCAGTACTTC. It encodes CASSEGVRETQYF.

CDR3 sequence reads: CSAAAAYEQYF. The CDR3 DNA sequence: TGCAGTGCCGCGGCCGCCTACGAGCAGTACTTC. This chain links TRBV20-1 with TRBJ2-7; D remains ambiguous. CDR3 size: 11 residues. Germline lookup yields CDR1 DFQATT and CDR2 SNEGSKA (reference sequence). V was trimmed by 6 bases and J by 2 bases, leaving 8 bases between them.

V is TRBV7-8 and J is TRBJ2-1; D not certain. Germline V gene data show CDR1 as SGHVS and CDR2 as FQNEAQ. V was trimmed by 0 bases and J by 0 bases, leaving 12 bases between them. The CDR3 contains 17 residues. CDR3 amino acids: CASSLALPASSYNEQFF. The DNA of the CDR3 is TGTGCCAGCAGCTTAGCGCTCCCGGCGAGCTCCTACAATGAGCAGTTCTTC.

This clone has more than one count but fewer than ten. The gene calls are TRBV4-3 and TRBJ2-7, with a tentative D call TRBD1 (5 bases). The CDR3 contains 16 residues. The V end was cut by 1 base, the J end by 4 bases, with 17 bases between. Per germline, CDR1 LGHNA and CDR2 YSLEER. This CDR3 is CASSQVYLKGPYEQYF. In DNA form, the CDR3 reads TGCGCCAGCAGCCAAGTATACCTGAAGGGGCCATACGAGCAGTACTTC.

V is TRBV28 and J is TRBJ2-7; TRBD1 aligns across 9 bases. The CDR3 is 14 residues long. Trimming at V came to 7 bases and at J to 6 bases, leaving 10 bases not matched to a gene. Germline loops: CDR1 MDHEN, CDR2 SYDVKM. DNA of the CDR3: TGTGCCAGCACCGATACAGGGGGCAGGGGCGAGCAGTACTTC. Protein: CASTDTGGRGEQYF.

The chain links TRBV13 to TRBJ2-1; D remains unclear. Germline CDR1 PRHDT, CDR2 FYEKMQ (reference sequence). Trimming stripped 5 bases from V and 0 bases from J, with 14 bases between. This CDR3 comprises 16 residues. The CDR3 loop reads CASSPPGNPSYNEQFF. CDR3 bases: TGTGCCAGCAGCCCCCCTGGTAACCCCTCCTACAATGAGCAGTTCTTC. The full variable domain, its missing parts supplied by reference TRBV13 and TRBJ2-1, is AAGVIQSPRHLIKEKRETATLKCYPIPRHDTVYWYQQGPGQDPQFLISFYEKMQSDKGSIPDRFSAQQFSDYHSELNMSSLELGDSALYFCASSPPGNPSYNEQFFGPGTRLTVL.

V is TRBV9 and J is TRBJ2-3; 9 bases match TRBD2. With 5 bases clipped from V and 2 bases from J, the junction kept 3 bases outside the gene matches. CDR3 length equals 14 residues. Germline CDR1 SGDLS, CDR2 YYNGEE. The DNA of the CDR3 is TGTGCCAGCAGTAGCGGGGGAGTCACAGATACGCAGTATTTT. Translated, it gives CASSSGGVTDTQYF.

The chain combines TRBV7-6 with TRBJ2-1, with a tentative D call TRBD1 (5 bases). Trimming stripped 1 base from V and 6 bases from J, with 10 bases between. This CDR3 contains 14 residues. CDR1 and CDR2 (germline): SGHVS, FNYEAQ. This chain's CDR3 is CASSLDPGSNEQFF. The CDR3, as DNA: TGTGCCAGCAGCTTAGATCCAGGGTCCAATGAGCAGTTCTTC.

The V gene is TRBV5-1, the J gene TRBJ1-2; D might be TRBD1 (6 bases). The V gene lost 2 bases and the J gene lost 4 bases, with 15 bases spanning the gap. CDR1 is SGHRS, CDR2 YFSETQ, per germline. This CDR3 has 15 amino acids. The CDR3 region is CASSLEGDRGYGYTF. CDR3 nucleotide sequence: TGCGCCAGCAGCTTAGAGGGGGATCGTGGCTATGGCTACACCTTC.

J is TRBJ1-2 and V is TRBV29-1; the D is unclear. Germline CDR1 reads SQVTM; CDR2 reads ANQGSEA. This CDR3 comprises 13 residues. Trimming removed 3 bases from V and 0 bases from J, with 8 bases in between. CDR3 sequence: CSVDPDANYGYTF. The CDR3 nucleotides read TGCAGCGTTGATCCGGACGCTAACTATGGCTACACCTTC.

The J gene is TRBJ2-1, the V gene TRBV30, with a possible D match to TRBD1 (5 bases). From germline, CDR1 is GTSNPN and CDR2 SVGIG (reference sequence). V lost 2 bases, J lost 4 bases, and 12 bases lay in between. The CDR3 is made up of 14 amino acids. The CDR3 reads CAWSMSGLYNEQFF. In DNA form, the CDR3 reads TGTGCCTGGAGTATGTCAGGGCTGTACAATGAGCAGTTCTTC.

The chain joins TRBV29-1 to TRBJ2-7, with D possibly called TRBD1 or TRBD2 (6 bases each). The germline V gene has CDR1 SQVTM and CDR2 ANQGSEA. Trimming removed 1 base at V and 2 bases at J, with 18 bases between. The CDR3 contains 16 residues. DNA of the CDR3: TGCAGCGTTGAAGGGGGGAGGACAGAGAAGCCCTACGAGCAGTACTTC. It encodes CSVEGGRTEKPYEQYF.